These T cell receptor beta chains were read from a single sample in a study of control samples from healthy donors and cancer patients. Profiled with immunoSEQ multiplex PCR; TCRdb holds only in-frame clones, not every one. The repertoire holds about 140,000 clones, with 75% to 90% as singletons. The sample consisted of blood. These receptor sequences come from a man aged 25-45 years in good health. The CDR3 runs from the conserved cysteine through the conserved F or W. Fields, in order: V gene, J gene, clone size, D gene, CDR3 protein, CDR3 DNA. D genes are given only for firm matches. The size of a clone is reported for some rows only, either as once, few or many, or as a class for expanded clones.

TRBV5-6	TRBJ1-4	-	-	CASSPWGGAYNEKLFF	TGTGCCAGCAGCCCGTGGGGGGGCGCTTATAATGAAAAACTGTTTTTT
TRBV19	TRBJ2-2	-	TRBD2	CASSTSGVTGELFF	TGTGCCAGTAGTACTAGCGGGGTGACCGGGGAGCTGTTTTTT
TRBV6-2/TRBV6-3	TRBJ1-2	-	TRBD1	CASSPPTGGSGYTF	TGTGCCAGCAGCCCCCCTACAGGGGGCTCGGGCTACACCTTC
TRBV7-2	TRBJ1-2	-	TRBD1	CASSRTGFGYTF	TGTGCCAGCAGCCGGACAGGGTTTGGCTACACCTTC
TRBV24-1	TRBJ2-7	-	TRBD1	CATDAGTGSGEQYF	TGTGCCACGGACGCCGGGACAGGGTCGGGGGAGCAGTACTTC
TRBV19	TRBJ2-4	-	-	CASSSGPLTWSKNIQYF	TGTGCCAGTAGTTCGGGACCCCTGACCTGGTCGAAAAACATTCAGTACTTC
TRBV4-2	TRBJ1-6	-	-	CASSQGHYNSPLHF	TGTGCCAGCAGCCAAGGACACTATAATTCACCCCTCCACTTT
TRBV19	TRBJ2-5	-	-	CASATSTPETQYF	TGTGCCAGCGCCACTAGTACCCCAGAGACCCAGTACTTC
TRBV19	TRBJ1-2	-	-	CASSIDPNRGVRSNYGYTF	TGTGCCAGTAGTATAGACCCCAACCGGGGGGTACGATCTAACTATGGCTACACCTTC
TRBV24-1	TRBJ2-7	-	-	CATSGASSYEQYF	TGTGCCACCAGTGGAGCGTCCTCCTACGAGCAGTACTTC
TRBV9	TRBJ1-6	medium-sized	TRBD1	CASSEWGQANSPLHF	TGTGCCAGCAGCGAGTGGGGACAGGCTAATTCACCCCTCCACTTT
TRBV6-1	TRBJ2-3	few	-	CASSEAERDTQYF	TGTGCCAGCAGTGAAGCGGAGCGAGATACGCAGTATTTT
TRBV5-1	TRBJ2-7	-	TRBD1	CASSLAGTGRVHEQYF	TGCGCCAGCAGCTTGGCCGGGACAGGAAGGGTCCACGAGCAGTACTTC
TRBV30	TRBJ1-2	once	TRBD1	CASTGTGGVSNYGYTF	TGTGCCTCTACCGGGACAGGGGGCGTGAGTAACTATGGCTACACCTTC
TRBV5-6	TRBJ2-1	-	TRBD2	CASSFTAGGPVYEQFF	TGTGCCAGCAGCTTCACAGCGGGAGGGCCAGTTTATGAGCAGTTCTTC
TRBV7-9	TRBJ1-1	-	-	CASSLVSGYTEAFF	TGTGCCAGCAGCTTAGTTTCCGGGTACACTGAAGCTTTCTTT
TRBV6-6	TRBJ2-4	-	TRBD1	CASSSRQGANIQYF	TGTGCCAGCAGTAGCCGACAGGGGGCCAACATTCAGTACTTC
TRBV6-2/TRBV6-3	TRBJ2-1	-	TRBD1	CASNPHATGIYNEQFF	TGTGCCAGCAACCCCCACGCGACAGGGATCTACAATGAGCAGTTCTTC
TRBV5-5	TRBJ2-7	-	-	CASRLWGSYEQYF	TGTGCCAGCAGACTATGGGGATCCTACGAGCAGTACTTC
TRBV4-3	TRBJ1-1	-	TRBD1	CASSQEELGWGSQGAVDTEAFF	TGCGCCAGCAGCCAAGAAGAGTTAGGGTGGGGATCACAGGGGGCGGTCGACACTGAAGCTTTCTTT
TRBV15	TRBJ2-1	-	-	CATSRDYYNEQFF	TGTGCCACCAGCAGAGATTATTACAATGAGCAGTTCTTC
TRBV6-6	TRBJ2-1	-	-	CASRIDHSYNEQFF	TGTGCCAGCAGGATCGACCACTCCTACAATGAGCAGTTCTTC
TRBV5-1	TRBJ2-7	many	TRBD1	CASSGTGQGYSYEQYF	TGCGCCAGCAGCGGAACCGGACAGGGATACTCCTACGAGCAGTACTTC
TRBV7-2	TRBJ1-1	-	-	CASSRTGLRRTEAFF	TGTGCCAGCAGCCGTACAGGGTTGAGGAGGACTGAAGCTTTCTTT
TRBV6-2/TRBV6-3	TRBJ2-5	large	-	CASSRTVRQETQYF	TGTGCCAGCAGTCGGACAGTTCGCCAAGAGACCCAGTACTTC
TRBV19	TRBJ2-1	-	TRBD2	CASSMFASGGVNEQFF	TGTGCCAGTAGTATGTTCGCTAGCGGGGGGGTCAATGAGCAGTTCTTC
TRBV16	TRBJ2-7	-	-	CASSRSGLEQYF	TGTGCCAGCAGCCGATCCGGGTTGGAGCAGTACTTC
TRBV4-3	TRBJ1-1	-	-	CASSQDTQRSVEAFF	TGCGCCAGCAGCCAAGACACACAGCGAAGCGTAGAAGCTTTCTTT